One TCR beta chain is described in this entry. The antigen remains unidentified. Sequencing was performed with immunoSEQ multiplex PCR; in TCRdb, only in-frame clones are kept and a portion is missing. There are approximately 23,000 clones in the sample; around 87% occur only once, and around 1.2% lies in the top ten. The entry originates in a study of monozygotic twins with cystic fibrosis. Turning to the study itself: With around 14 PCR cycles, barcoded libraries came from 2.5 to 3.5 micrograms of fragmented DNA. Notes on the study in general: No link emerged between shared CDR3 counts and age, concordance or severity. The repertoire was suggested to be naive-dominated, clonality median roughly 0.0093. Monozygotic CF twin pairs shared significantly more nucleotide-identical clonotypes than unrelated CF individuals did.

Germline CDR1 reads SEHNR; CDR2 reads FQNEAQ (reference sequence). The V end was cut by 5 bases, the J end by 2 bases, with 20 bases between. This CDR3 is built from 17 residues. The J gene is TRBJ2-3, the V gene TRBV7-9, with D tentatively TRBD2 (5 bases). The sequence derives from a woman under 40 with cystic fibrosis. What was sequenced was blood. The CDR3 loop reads CASSPPRVALTTDTQYF. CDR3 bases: TGTGCCAGCAGCCCGCCGAGGGTAGCACTGACCACAGATACGCAGTATTTT. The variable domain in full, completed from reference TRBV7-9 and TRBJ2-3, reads DTGVSQNPRHKITKRGQNVTFRCDPISEHNRLYWYRQTLGQGPEFLTYFQNEAQLEKSRLLSDRFSAERPKGSFSTLEIQRTEQGDSAMYLCASSPPRVALTTDTQYFGPGTRLTVL.